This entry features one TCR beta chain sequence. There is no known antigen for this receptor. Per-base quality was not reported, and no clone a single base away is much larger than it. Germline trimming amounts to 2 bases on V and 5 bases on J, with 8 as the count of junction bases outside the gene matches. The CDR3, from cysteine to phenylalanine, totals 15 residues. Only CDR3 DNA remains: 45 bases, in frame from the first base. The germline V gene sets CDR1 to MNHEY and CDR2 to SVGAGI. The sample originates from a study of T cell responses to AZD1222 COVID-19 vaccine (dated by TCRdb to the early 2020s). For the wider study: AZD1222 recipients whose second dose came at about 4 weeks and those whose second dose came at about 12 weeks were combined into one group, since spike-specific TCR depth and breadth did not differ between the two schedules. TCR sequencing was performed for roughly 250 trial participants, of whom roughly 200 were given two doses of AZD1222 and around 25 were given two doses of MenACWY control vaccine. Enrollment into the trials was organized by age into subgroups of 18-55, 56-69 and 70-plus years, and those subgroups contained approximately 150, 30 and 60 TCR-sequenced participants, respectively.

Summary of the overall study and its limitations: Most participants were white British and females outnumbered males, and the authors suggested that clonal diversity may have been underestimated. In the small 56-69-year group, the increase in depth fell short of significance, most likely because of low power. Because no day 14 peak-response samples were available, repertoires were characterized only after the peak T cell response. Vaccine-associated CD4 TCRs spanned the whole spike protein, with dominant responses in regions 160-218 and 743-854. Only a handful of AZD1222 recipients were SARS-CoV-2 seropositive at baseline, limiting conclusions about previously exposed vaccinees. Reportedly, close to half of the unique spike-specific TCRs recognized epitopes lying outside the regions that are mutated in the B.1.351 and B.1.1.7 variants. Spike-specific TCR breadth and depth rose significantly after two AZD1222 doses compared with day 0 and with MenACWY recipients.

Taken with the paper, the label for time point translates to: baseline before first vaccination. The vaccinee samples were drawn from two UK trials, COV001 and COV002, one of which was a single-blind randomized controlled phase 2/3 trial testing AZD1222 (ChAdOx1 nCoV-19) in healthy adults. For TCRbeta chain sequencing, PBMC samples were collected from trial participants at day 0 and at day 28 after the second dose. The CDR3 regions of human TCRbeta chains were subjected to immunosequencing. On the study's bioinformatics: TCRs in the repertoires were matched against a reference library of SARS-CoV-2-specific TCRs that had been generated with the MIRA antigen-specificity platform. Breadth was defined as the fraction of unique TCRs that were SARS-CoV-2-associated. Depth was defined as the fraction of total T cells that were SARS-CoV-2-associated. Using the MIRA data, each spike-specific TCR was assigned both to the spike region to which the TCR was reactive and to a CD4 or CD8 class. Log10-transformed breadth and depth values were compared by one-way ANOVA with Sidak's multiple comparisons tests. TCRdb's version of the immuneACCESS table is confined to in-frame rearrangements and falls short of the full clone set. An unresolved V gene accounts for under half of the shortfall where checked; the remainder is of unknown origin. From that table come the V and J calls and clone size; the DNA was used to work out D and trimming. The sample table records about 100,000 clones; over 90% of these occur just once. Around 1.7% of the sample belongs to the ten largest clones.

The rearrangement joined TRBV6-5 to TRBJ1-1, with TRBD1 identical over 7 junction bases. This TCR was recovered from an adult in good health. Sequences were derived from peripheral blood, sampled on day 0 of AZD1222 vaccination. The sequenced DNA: TGTGCCAGCAGTTACGACAGGGAGGTGACTACTGAAGCTTTCTTT. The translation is CASSYDREVTTEAFF.